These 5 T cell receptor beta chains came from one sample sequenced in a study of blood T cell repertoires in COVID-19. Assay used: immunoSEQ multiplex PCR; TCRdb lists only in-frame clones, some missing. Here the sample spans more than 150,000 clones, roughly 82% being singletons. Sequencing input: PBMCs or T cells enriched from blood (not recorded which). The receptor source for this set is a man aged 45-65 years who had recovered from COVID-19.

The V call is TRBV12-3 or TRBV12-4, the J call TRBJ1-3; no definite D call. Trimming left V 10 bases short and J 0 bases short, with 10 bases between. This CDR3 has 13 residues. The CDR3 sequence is CAITTNSGNTIYF. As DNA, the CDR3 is TGTGCCATTACGACAAACTCTGGAAACACCATATATTTT.

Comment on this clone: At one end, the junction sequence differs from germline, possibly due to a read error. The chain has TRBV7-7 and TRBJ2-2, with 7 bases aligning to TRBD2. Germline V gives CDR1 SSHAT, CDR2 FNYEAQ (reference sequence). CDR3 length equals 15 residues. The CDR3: CASSLSGEVTGELFF. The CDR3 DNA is TGTGCTAGCAGCTTAAGCGGGGAGGTGACCGGGGAGCTGTTTTTT.

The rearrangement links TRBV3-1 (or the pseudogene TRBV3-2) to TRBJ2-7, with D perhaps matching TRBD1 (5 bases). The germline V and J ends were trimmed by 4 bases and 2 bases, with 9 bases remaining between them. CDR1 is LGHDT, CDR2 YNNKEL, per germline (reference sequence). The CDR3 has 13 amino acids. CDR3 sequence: CASSLRVAYEQYF. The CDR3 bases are TGTGCCAGCAGCCTCAGGGTGGCCTACGAGCAGTACTTC.

CDR3: CASSLSGQGYEQYF. Here the CDR3 DNA reads TGCGCCAGCAGCTTATCGGGACAGGGGTACGAGCAGTACTTC. The chain couples TRBV5-1 to TRBJ2-7; 10 bases are shared with TRBD1. V was pared by 2 bases and J by 4 bases, with 3 bases of the junction left unmatched. The CDR3 has 14 amino acids. Germline V gene data show CDR1 as SGHRS and CDR2 as YFSETQ.

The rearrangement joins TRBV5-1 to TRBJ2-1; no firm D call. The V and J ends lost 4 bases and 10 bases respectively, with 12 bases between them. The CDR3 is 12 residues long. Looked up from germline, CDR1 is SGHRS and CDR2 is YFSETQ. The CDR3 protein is CASSLPSPEQFF. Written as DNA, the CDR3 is TGCGCCAGCAGCCTTCCGTCCCCCGAGCAGTTCTTC.